This T cell receptor beta chain is from a study of cytomegalovirus exposure and HLA in healthy donors. Study-wide results and limits: Per published accounts, TCR beta sequences correctly predicted the HLA-A and HLA-B alleles of most subjects. A later analysis showed HLA-associated TCR beta chains outstripping equally common others in clonal expansion. CMV antigen specificity of a few CMV-associated chains was confirmed in vitro.

The V gene's germline CDR1 is SGHAT and CDR2 FQNNGV. V dropped 5 bases and J dropped 0 bases, with 16 bases sitting between them. The CDR3 loop spans 16 amino acids. About this clone: The antigen is not known.

The PCR ran on 60 Vbeta and 13 Jbeta primers. Only in-frame clones appear in the TCRdb table, and some are missing; sequencing was by immunoSEQ multiplex PCR. The sample has about 150,000 clones, around 80% seen once. Sequenced input: PBMCs. The rearrangement links TRBV11-2 to TRBJ1-1; TRBD1 is a possible D gene (6 bases). The sequence derives from a man aged 30 to 39 in good health and CMV-seropositive. DNA for the CDR3: TGTGCCAGCAGCAAAAGGAGTCAGGGGTTGAACACTGAAGCTTTCTTT. Protein: CASSKRSQGLNTEAFF.